In this sample, the clone carrying this T cell receptor beta chain turned up many times. What it binds is not known. This entry comes from a study of T-cell memory formation after mild COVID-19. Study background: Largely donor-specific sequence clusters came from a couple of donors. General observations from the study: From day 15 to 85, contracting clones were balanced between CD4 and CD8, whereas later expanders leaned toward CD4+. CD4+ contracting clones were found mainly in CM and EM, and CD8+ ones in EMRA.

It was 5'RACE with constant-segment primers that produced the TCR alpha and TCR beta cDNA libraries, which carried sample barcodes and UMIs. From the 5' RACE reads, TCRdb called clonotypes with MiXCR, one entry per CDR3 protein. The data show hundreds of thousands of distinct CDR3 sequences, approximately 16% seen once. This CDR3 has 14 amino acids. V was trimmed by 7 bases and J by 6 bases, leaving 15 bases between them. CDR1 and CDR2 from the germline V gene are SEHNR and FQNEAQ (reference sequence). The sample was PBMCs or a T cell subset sorted from them (not recorded which). The TCR originated in a man between 18 and 35 years old who had mild COVID-19 (a few samples of this study predate the infection). Cell type and time point are not known. This chain connects TRBV7-9 to TRBJ2-2; tentative D call: TRBD2 (5 bases). Written as DNA, the CDR3 is TGTGCCAGCAACCCCTCGGGGTCCCCCGGGGAGCTGTTTTTT. Translation: CASNPSGSPGELFF.